These T cell receptor beta chains were read from a single sample in a study of OX40 agonist ivuxolimab in advanced cancers. Sequenced by immunoSEQ multiplex PCR; TCRdb stores in-frame clones only, minus some. The sample records 60,000 to 85,000 clones, approximately 95% being singletons. This specimen consisted of CD4+ or CD8+ T cells sorted from blood, obtained in a trial of the OX40 agonist ivuxolimab. These receptors were collected from an adult with an advanced solid tumor such as melanoma, head and neck, liver or kidney cancer. CDR3s include the opening cysteine and the closing phenylalanine or tryptophan. Each record gives: J gene, clone size, V gene, D gene, CDR3 protein, CDR3 DNA. A D gene is named only where the DNA matches it firmly. Clone size appears in some rows only: once, few, many, or a class for an expanded clone.

j_gene: TRBJ1-2
abundance: once
v_gene: TRBV5-1
d_gene: NA
CDR3aa: CASSPIDPGSPYGYTF
CDR3nt: TGCGCCAGCAGCCCGATAGACCCAGGGAGCCCCTATGGCTACACCTTC

j_gene: TRBJ1-1
abundance: NA
v_gene: TRBV6-1
d_gene: NA
CDR3aa: CASSDPGHIMNTEAFF
CDR3nt: TGTGCCAGCAGTGATCCGGGACACATCATGAACACTGAAGCTTTCTTT

j_gene: TRBJ2-7
abundance: NA
v_gene: TRBV11-2
d_gene: TRBD2
CDR3aa: CASSLGTSGAYEQYF
CDR3nt: TGTGCCAGCAGCCTAGGGACTAGCGGGGCCTACGAGCAGTACTTC

j_gene: TRBJ1-5
abundance: few
v_gene: TRBV7-9
d_gene: NA
CDR3aa: CASSLGTALNQPQHF
CDR3nt: TGTGCCAGCAGCTTAGGGACAGCGTTAAATCAGCCCCAGCATTTT

j_gene: TRBJ2-5
abundance: NA
v_gene: TRBV5-1
d_gene: NA
CDR3aa: CASSLWSGEETQYF
CDR3nt: TGCGCCAGCAGCTTGTGGTCAGGTGAAGAGACCCAGTACTTC

j_gene: TRBJ2-5
abundance: NA
v_gene: TRBV6-5
d_gene: NA
CDR3aa: CASSPGRYQETQYF
CDR3nt: TGTGCCAGCAGCCCCGGACGGTACCAAGAGACCCAGTACTTC

j_gene: TRBJ1-5
abundance: NA
v_gene: TRBV19
d_gene: NA
CDR3aa: CASSIGWGQQPQHF
CDR3nt: TGTGCCAGTAGTATAGGGTGGGGACAACAGCCCCAGCATTTT

j_gene: TRBJ2-4
abundance: NA
v_gene: TRBV4-3
d_gene: TRBD1
CDR3aa: CASSQEDRAKNIQYF
CDR3nt: TGCGCCAGCAGCCAAGAGGACAGGGCCAAAAACATTCAGTACTTC

j_gene: TRBJ1-2
abundance: NA
v_gene: TRBV7-2
d_gene: NA
CDR3aa: CASSLALVGSGYTF
CDR3nt: TGTGCCAGCAGCTTAGCCCTGGTGGGTTCTGGCTACACCTTC

j_gene: TRBJ1-2
abundance: NA
v_gene: TRBV7-8
d_gene: NA
CDR3aa: CASSPWGGVISNYGYTF
CDR3nt: TGTGCCAGCAGCCCGTGGGGGGGGGTAATATCTAACTATGGCTACACCTTC

j_gene: TRBJ1-2
abundance: NA
v_gene: TRBV4-3
d_gene: NA
CDR3aa: CASSQDRGVVYGYTF
CDR3nt: TGCGCCAGCAGCCAAGATAGGGGGGTGGTCTATGGCTACACCTTC

j_gene: TRBJ2-7
abundance: NA
v_gene: TRBV2
d_gene: NA
CDR3aa: CASSVYEQYF
CDR3nt: TGTGCCAGCAGTGTGTACGAGCAGTACTTC

j_gene: TRBJ2-7
abundance: NA
v_gene: TRBV9
d_gene: TRBD1
CDR3aa: CASSAWDRVSDREQYF
CDR3nt: TGTGCCAGCAGCGCCTGGGACAGGGTTTCGGATCGCGAGCAGTACTTC

j_gene: TRBJ1-2
abundance: NA
v_gene: TRBV9
d_gene: NA
CDR3aa: CASSVVGQSGNYGYTF
CDR3nt: TGTGCCAGCAGCGTAGTTGGCCAGTCCGGTAACTATGGCTACACCTTC

j_gene: TRBJ2-1
abundance: NA
v_gene: TRBV27
d_gene: NA
CDR3aa: CASSLADSSYNEQFF
CDR3nt: TGTGCCAGCAGTTTAGCGGACAGCTCCTACAATGAGCAGTTCTTC

j_gene: TRBJ2-6
abundance: NA
v_gene: TRBV19
d_gene: NA
CDR3aa: CASSIGLSGANVLTF
CDR3nt: TGTGCCAGTAGTATAGGTCTCTCTGGGGCCAACGTCCTGACTTTC

j_gene: TRBJ1-2
abundance: NA
v_gene: TRBV18
d_gene: TRBD1
CDR3aa: CASSPPPTGGFWPMEGYTF
CDR3nt: TGTGCCAGCTCACCACCGCCGACAGGGGGATTTTGGCCCATGGAAGGCTACACCTTC

j_gene: TRBJ2-1
abundance: NA
v_gene: TRBV19
d_gene: NA
CDR3aa: CASSITGTPTSNEQFF
CDR3nt: TGTGCCAGTAGTATAACCGGCACCCCGACAAGCAATGAGCAGTTCTTC

j_gene: TRBJ2-1
abundance: NA
v_gene: TRBV27
d_gene: NA
CDR3aa: CASSFRGGGNEQFF
CDR3nt: TGTGCCAGCAGTTTCCGGGGAGGGGGCAATGAGCAGTTCTTC

j_gene: TRBJ2-1
abundance: NA
v_gene: TRBV5-8
d_gene: TRBD2
CDR3aa: CASSTRREAYNEQFF
CDR3nt: TGTGCCAGCAGTACTAGGCGGGAGGCCTACAATGAGCAGTTCTTC

j_gene: TRBJ2-7
abundance: NA
v_gene: TRBV15
d_gene: TRBD1
CDR3aa: CATSNQGAKLLYEQYF
CDR3nt: TGTGCCACCAGCAACCAGGGGGCGAAGCTGTTATACGAGCAGTACTTC

j_gene: TRBJ2-7
abundance: once
v_gene: TRBV5-4
d_gene: TRBD2
CDR3aa: CASSLKGLAGGPSYEQYF
CDR3nt: TGTGCCAGCAGCTTGAAGGGACTAGCGGGGGGGCCCTCCTACGAGCAGTACTTC

j_gene: TRBJ2-3
abundance: NA
v_gene: TRBV27
d_gene: NA
CDR3aa: CASSPWGATDTQYF
CDR3nt: TGTGCCAGCAGTCCGTGGGGGGCCACAGATACGCAGTATTTT

j_gene: TRBJ2-7
abundance: NA
v_gene: TRBV9
d_gene: NA
CDR3aa: CASSVAPAASYEQYF
CDR3nt: TGTGCCAGCAGCGTAGCTCCGGCGGCCTCCTACGAGCAGTACTTC

j_gene: TRBJ1-2
abundance: NA
v_gene: TRBV7-6
d_gene: NA
CDR3aa: CASSFREDGYGYTF
CDR3nt: TGTGCCAGCAGTTTTCGAGAGGATGGCTATGGCTACACCTTC

j_gene: TRBJ2-5
abundance: NA
v_gene: TRBV7-3
d_gene: NA
CDR3aa: CASSLGGSPSETQYF
CDR3nt: TGTGCCAGCAGCTTAGGCGGGTCCCCCTCGGAGACCCAGTACTTC

j_gene: TRBJ1-2
abundance: NA
v_gene: TRBV19
d_gene: NA
CDR3aa: CASSIWGSHYGYTF
CDR3nt: TGTGCCAGTAGTATTTGGGGGTCCCACTATGGCTACACCTTC

j_gene: TRBJ1-3
abundance: NA
v_gene: TRBV7-2
d_gene: NA
CDR3aa: CASSFHGVGNTIYF
CDR3nt: TGTGCCAGCAGCTTTCACGGGGTCGGAAACACCATATATTTT

j_gene: TRBJ1-2
abundance: NA
v_gene: TRBV9
d_gene: NA
CDR3aa: CASSVNREPNRENTNYGYTF
CDR3nt: TGTGCCAGCAGCGTAAACAGGGAACCGAACCGGGAGAATACAAACTATGGCTACACCTTC

j_gene: TRBJ2-7
abundance: NA
v_gene: TRBV30
d_gene: NA
CDR3aa: CAWSTDGAAYEQYF
CDR3nt: TGTGCCTGGAGCACCGACGGGGCCGCCTACGAGCAGTACTTC

j_gene: TRBJ2-4
abundance: NA
v_gene: TRBV4-2
d_gene: TRBD2
CDR3aa: CASSRLGLAGEDKNIQYF
CDR3nt: TGTGCCAGCAGCCGATTGGGACTAGCGGGAGAAGACAAAAACATTCAGTACTTC

j_gene: TRBJ2-2
abundance: NA
v_gene: TRBV6-5
d_gene: NA
CDR3aa: CASSYGTARELFF
CDR3nt: TGTGCCAGCAGTTACGGGACCGCGCGGGAGCTGTTTTTT